This T cell receptor beta chain originates from a study of beta chain features in type 1 diabetes. General study findings and limits: Relative to healthy donors, patients appeared to have naive, central memory and Treg TCRB repertoires that were more similar. Shortening that was moderate but significant affected the TCRB CDR3s of Type 1 diabetes patients in all four CD4+ subsets. It was not settled here whether HLA type affects TCRB rearrangement.

This clone was observed a few times. The antigen remains unidentified. The identical CDR3 is also encoded by other nucleotide sequences in the sample. CD4+ cells of the naive, central memory, regulatory and stem cell-like memory types were sorted via CD45RO/CCR7/CD25/CD127/CD95/CD27. TCRB transcripts that were expressed got sequenced, as all of the isolated RNA had been reverse transcribed. The data were produced by immunoSEQ multiplex PCR, yet TCRdb's version contains in-frame clones alone and is incomplete. The table shows 600,000 or so clones, with 9.5% to 15% occurring only once. Material: naive CD4+ T cells from blood. The receptor comes from a man aged 25-45 years with type 1 diabetes.

In DNA, the CDR3 is TGTGCCAGCAGCTCAGGGACTAGCACAGATACGCAGTATTTT. Encoded protein: CASSSGTSTDTQYF. The gene calls are TRBV7-2 and TRBJ2-3; D might be TRBD2 (6 bases). This CDR3 contains 14 residues. V gave up 4 bases and J gave up 0 bases, with 8 bases separating them. CDR1 and CDR2 from the germline V gene are SGHTA and FQGNSA.